This TCR beta chain originates from a study of graft-versus-host responses after intestinal transplantation. About the research overall: Recipients got multivisceral, liver-intestinal, or isolated intestinal transplants. Anti-thymocyte globulin served as induction for all recipients, who then took tacrolimus and steroids for about 3 years. Study findings and constraints: Allografts of one patient group, those with graft-donor T cell macrochimerism, had high graft-versus-host to host-versus-graft clonal ratios. Levels of circulating GvH clones at their peak were associated with early post-transplant HvG declines.

The assay was immunoSEQ multiplex PCR, and TCRdb's table has in-frame clones only and misses some. This table has approximately 960 clones, roughly 94% appearing once. In the case of this clone: The antigen is not known.

V was pared by 2 bases and J by 4 bases, with 14 bases between. The CDR3 has 15 residues. Germline-derived CDR1 and CDR2 are KGHSH and LQKENI. The input for sequencing was PBMCs, taken 9 days after transplant. The receptor was isolated from a human patient who received an intestinal transplant, so some T cells may come from the graft donor. The chain combines TRBV18 with TRBJ2-5; no reliable D call. This CDR3 is CASSPLDHPGETQYF. The CDR3 nucleotides are TGTGCCAGCTCACCATTGGATCACCCGGGAGAGACCCAGTACTTC. Drawing the rest from reference TRBV18 and TRBJ2-5, the complete variable domain is NAGVMQNPRHLVRRRGQEARLRCSPMKGHSHVYWYRQLPEEGLKFMVYLQKENIIDESGMPKERFSAEFPKEGPSILRIQQVVRGDSAAYFCASSPLDHPGETQYFGPGTRLLVL.